This TCR beta chain was retrieved from a study of blood T cell repertoires in COVID-19. Study details: Samples representing acute and convalescent COVID-19 were sourced from the United States, Italy and Spain. Sample material is recorded as cDNA or gDNA derived from T cells, B-cell-depleted T cells, or PBMCs.

Authors' methods: Amplified reference gene primers provided the basis for estimating nucleated cell counts. The protocol was immunoSEQ multiplex PCR, while the TCRdb copy is restricted to in-frame clones and leaves out a portion. The D gene and trimming were derived from the DNA, and the V and J assignments and clone size from that table. The data contain about 670,000 clones, around 90% of them singletons. This clone is a singleton in its sample. This TCR came from a young woman with acute or convalescent COVID-19. The source material was peripheral blood.

The CDR3 DNA sequence: TGTGCCAGCTCACCTCAGGTGGGTGTCGAGCAGTACTTC. Amino acid sequence: CASSPQVGVEQYF. The chain joins TRBV18 to TRBJ2-7; D is uncertain. The CDR3 contains 13 residues. V was trimmed by 3 bases and J by 6 bases, leaving 12 bases between them. Looked up from germline, CDR1 is KGHSH and CDR2 is LQKENI.